This T cell receptor beta chain was identified during a study of CD8+ T cells in alopecia areata. Study results and caveats: Normal scalp showed lower clonality than lesional scalp, especially alopecia totalis/universalis. Among patients, TCR sharing was less clear than in mice, a difference possibly due in part to HLA diversity in the patient population.

Reverse transcription of extracted RNA yielded cDNA, which provided the sequencing template. Measured with immunoSEQ multiplex PCR; TCRdb has only the in-frame clones, and not every one. The sample consists of 110,000 or so clones, around 61% of them appearing once. PBMCs, the starting material, were the source of sorted CD4+ and CD8+ T cells. Notes on this clone: Its antigen is not known.

The V gene lost 0 bases and the J gene lost 1 base, with 4 bases spanning the gap. This CDR3 contains 13 residues. CDR1 is SGHDT and CDR2 is YYEEEE in the germline V gene. The J gene is TRBJ1-1, the V gene TRBV5-6; D is unresolved. The sequenced material came from CD4+ T cells sorted from blood. This TCR derives from a human donor in good health. The CDR3 DNA reads TGTGCCAGCAGCTTGGTCTCGAACACTGAAGCTTTCTTT. It encodes CASSLVSNTEAFF. The complete variable domain, with remaining parts taken from reference TRBV5-6 and TRBJ1-1, reads DAGVTQSPTHLIKTRGQQVTLRCSPKSGHDTVSWYQQALGQGPQFIFQYYEEEERQRGNFPDRFSGHQFPNYSSELNVNALLLGDSALYLCASSLVSNTEAFFGQGTRLTVV.